This note documents a single T cell receptor beta chain sequence. This clonotype was counted at least ten times. The antigen this receptor binds is unknown. Per-nucleotide qualities are absent, and no much larger clonotype sits a single base away. CDR1 and CDR2 (DFQATT, SNEGSKA) derive from the germline V gene (reference sequence). The CDR3 sequence holds 17 residues, the cysteine and phenylalanine included. Only the CDR3 DNA stays, 51 bases, in frame from base 1. Trimming takes 0 bases off V and 3 bases off J; junction bases not matched to a gene: 9. This record belongs to a study of regulatory T cells in long-lasting Graves disease (dated by TCRdb to the early 2020s). Study-level background: Newly diagnosed Graves' disease patients had taken antithyroid drugs for less than 3 months. Patients with persistent Graves' disease were compared with patients with newly diagnosed Graves' disease using TCR sequencing and RNA sequencing of peripheral blood. The study was conducted in China and was registered as a clinical trial. A total of about 33 samples underwent TCR sequencing, from roughly 13 patients with persistent Graves' disease and approximately 20 patients with newly diagnosed Graves' disease.

Library preparation used multiplex PCR. Sequencing used an Illumina HiSeq 4000. CDR3 regions were amplified by Arm-PCR with iRepertoire HTBI primers to construct TCR beta libraries. PCR products were gel purified before sequencing. For the original study's pipeline: A total of roughly 67 TRBV and 14 TRBJ segments were identified across samples and were used for gene usage analysis of CDR3 amino acid clonotypes. COPE and FqMerger were used to merge filtered high-quality paired reads into contigs. BLAST was used to align contigs to the IMGT TRBV, TRBD and TRBJ reference genes, and CDR3 was defined following IMGT. Clonotypes above 0.1% frequency were classified as highly expanded clones. Repertoire diversity was measured by Shannon entropy, and V-J evenness by the Gini coefficient. A clonotype found in more than one individual was treated as public. Clones were called with MiXCR by TCRdb after fastp trimmed the public reads at Q25, and only in-frame beta chains were retained. Every distinct CDR3 protein forms one entry, paired with its most common genes and DNA. The V and J calls reflect TCRdb's pipeline rather than the authors' work. The sample profile shows 250,000 to 300,000 distinct CDR3 sequences; about 18% of them were found once. About 15% of the sample lies in the top ten.

Taken with the paper, the label for time point translates to: newly diagnosed GD, antithyroid drugs for less than 3 months. For both TCR sequencing and RNA sequencing, RNA was extracted from PBMCs in TRIzol. The diagnosis of Graves' disease followed American Thyroid Association guidelines. Patients were recruited from an endocrinology department in Xi'an, China. Each patient gave about 10 milliliters of peripheral blood, collected in an EDTA anticoagulant tube. Ficoll Paque Plus density gradient separation was used to isolate PBMCs, and no additional T cell sorting was done. An Agilent 2100 Bioanalyzer and agarose gel were used to assess RNA quality, and a NanoDrop 2000 was used to measure RNA concentration. The paper as a whole reports these results and caveats: Sequencing and analysis were restricted to the TCR beta chain. Because the primary lesion, thyroid tissue, could not be accessed, the study looked at peripheral blood alone. As a limitation, the authors acknowledged that the small sample size may reduce accuracy. Persistent Graves' disease patients showed lower TCR Shannon entropy and fewer highly expanded clones than newly diagnosed patients, suggesting clonal expansion. Persistent disease showed preferential use of TRBV28, TRBJ1-2 and TRBJ2-5, whereas newly diagnosed disease favored TRBV20-1 and TRBJ2-1. Persistent patients shared more public clonotypes among themselves (around 2,800) than newly diagnosed patients did (more than 850).

The same sample was also studied in work on T cells in Graves' hyperthyroidism and ophthalmopathy. Taken from the second paper: A patient counted as having stable Graves' hyperthyroidism if no progression to ophthalmopathy occurred over 18 months of follow-up. Hyperthyroidism patients were newly diagnosed, had a disease duration of under 2 months, and were aged 18 to 65 years. Exclusion was applied to patients with uncontrolled infections, other autoimmune diseases, pregnancy or lactation. Clinical symptoms, serum thyroxine and TRAb, thyroid ultrasound, and orbital computed tomography formed the basis for the diagnoses. A first-round RT-PCR of the TCR CDR3 used the HTBI primer set with the Qiagen OneStep RT-PCR kit. Most expanded thyroid clonotypes (frequency above 0.001) were also detected in blood, suggesting blood repertoires may reflect thyroid immune responses. A model built on a 13 V-J signature distinguished ophthalmopathy from stable hyperthyroidism, reaching 87.88% sensitivity and around 82% specificity in cross-validation and 80%/75% in testing. In validation, the model predicted progression to ophthalmopathy with approximately 69% sensitivity and about 72% specificity, a median of approximately 6.5 months before onset. TCR V-J signatures able to tell the groups apart were searched for in a discovery cohort of 95 to 100 patients, of whom 43 had Graves' ophthalmopathy and around 57 had stable Graves' hyperthyroidism. Whether ophthalmopathy could be predicted prospectively was tested in an independent validation cohort made up of roughly 19 hyperthyroidism patients plus 17 patients who later progressed to ophthalmopathy. The 95 to 100 discovery patients were randomly split 7:3 into training and test sets. The study also compared thyroid tissue and blood T-cell repertoires from several Graves' hyperthyroidism patients. Following sampling, methimazole starting at 30 mg daily was given to hyperthyroidism patients, and high-dose intravenous methylprednisolone was given to ophthalmopathy patients. A second multiplex PCR round built the libraries, followed by size selection and purification. Paired-end sequencing of the libraries was performed with 100 bp reads on an Illumina HiSeq2000. Raw data were processed with SOAPnuke, discarding reads with adapters, uncalled bases, mean Phred below 15, or no exact constant-primer or identifier match. High-quality paired reads were merged with COPE v1.2.5, and unique nucleotide sequences were defined as clonotypes. MiTCR v1.1 was used to align the clonotypes against IMGT TRBV, TRBD and TRBJ reference segments. Analysis was restricted to V-J combinations with a frequency above 0.0001, which covered roughly 99% of repertoires. A TCS score was defined as the ratio of F50 (clonal expansion) to E x V (chaos), with BLOSUM62-based TCRdist applied between CDR3 peptides within each V-J. Welch's t-statistics and random forest reduced roughly 540 V-J features to 13, which were used in a naive Bayes classifier (R e1071). Sample size was not statistically predetermined, and blinding of investigators to group allocation was not performed. According to the paper, TCR Vbeta CDR3 sequencing was carried out on around 140 peripheral blood samples, which came from some 41 ophthalmopathy, fewer than 80 hyperthyroidism and roughly 17 progressor patients.

The TCR was taken from a woman in her twenties or thirties with Graves disease. Donor details come from another sample of the same person, matched by shared clones. This chain is built from TRBV20-1 and TRBJ2-3, with 10 bases in between that match TRBD2. Sequenced material: peripheral blood mononuclear cells (PBMCs), taken at new diagnosis, from a patient treated with antithyroid drugs. The CDR3 loop reads CSARDPSGGAGTDTQYF. The sequence in DNA is TGCAGTGCTAGAGATCCAAGCGGGGGGGCCGGTACAGATACGCAGTATTTT.